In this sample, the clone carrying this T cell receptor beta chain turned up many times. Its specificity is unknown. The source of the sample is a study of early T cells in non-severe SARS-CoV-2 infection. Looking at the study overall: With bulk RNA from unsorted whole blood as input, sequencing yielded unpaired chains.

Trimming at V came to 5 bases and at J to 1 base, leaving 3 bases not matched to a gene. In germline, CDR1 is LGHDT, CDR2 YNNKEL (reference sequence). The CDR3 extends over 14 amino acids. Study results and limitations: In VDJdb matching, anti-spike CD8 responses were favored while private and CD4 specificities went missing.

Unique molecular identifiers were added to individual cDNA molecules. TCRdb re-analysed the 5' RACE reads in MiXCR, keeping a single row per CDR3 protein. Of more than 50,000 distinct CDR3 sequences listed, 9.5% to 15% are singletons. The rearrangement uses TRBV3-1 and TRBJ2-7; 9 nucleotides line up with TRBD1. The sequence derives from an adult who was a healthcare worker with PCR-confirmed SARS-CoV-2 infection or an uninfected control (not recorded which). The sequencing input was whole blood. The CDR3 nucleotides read TGTGCCAGCAGCGACGGGACAGGGTCCTACGAGCAGTACTTC. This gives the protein CASSDGTGSYEQYF.